This T cell receptor (beta chain) was identified in a study of T-cell memory formation after mild COVID-19. Study results and caveats: Cross-reactive memory seemingly joined, as some responding clones were found in pre-infection memory. CD8+ contracting clones occupied EMRA, while CD4+ ones occupied mainly CM and EM. There was a balanced CD4/CD8 profile in clones contracting day 15 to 85, and later expanders leaned CD4+.

Germline V gives CDR1 MNHEY, CDR2 SVGAGI. The length of the CDR3 is 14 residues. V lost 2 bases and J lost 6, with 13 bases in between. As concerns this clonotype: No antigen is known for it.

MiXCR was run by TCRdb on the 5' RACE reads, yielding one entry per CDR3 protein. The data contain 200,000 to 250,000 distinct CDR3 sequences, 7.5% to 10% of them singletons. The rearrangement joins TRBV6-5 to TRBJ1-2, with D hard to call. Sequenced material: PBMCs or a T cell subset sorted from them (not recorded which). This receptor was obtained from a man aged 18 to 35 who had mild COVID-19 (a few samples of this study predate the infection). Cell type and time point are not known. The CDR3 nucleotides read TGTGCCAGCAGTTACGGTATGAGGGTAAATGGCTACACCTTC. Its translation is CASSYGMRVNGYTF.